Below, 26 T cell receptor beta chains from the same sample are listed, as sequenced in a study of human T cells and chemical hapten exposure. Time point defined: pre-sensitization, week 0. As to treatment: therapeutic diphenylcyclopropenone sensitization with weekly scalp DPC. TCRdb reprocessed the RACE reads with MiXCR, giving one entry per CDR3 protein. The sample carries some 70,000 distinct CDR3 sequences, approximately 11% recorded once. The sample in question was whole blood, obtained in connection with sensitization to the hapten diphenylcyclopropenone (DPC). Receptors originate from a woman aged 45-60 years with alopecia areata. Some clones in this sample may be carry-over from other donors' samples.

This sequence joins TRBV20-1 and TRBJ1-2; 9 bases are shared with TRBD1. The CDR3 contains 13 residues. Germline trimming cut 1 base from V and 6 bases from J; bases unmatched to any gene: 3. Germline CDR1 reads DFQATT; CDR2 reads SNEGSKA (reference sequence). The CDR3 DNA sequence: TGCAGTGCTAGAGGGACAGGGGTAAATGGCTACACCTTC. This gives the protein CSARGTGVNGYTF.

This CDR3 reads CASSESGATNTEAFF. The CDR3, as DNA: TGCGCCAGCAGTGAGTCCGGAGCTACGAACACTGAAGCTTTCTTT. The chain joins TRBV10-1 to TRBJ1-1; the D is unclear. Germline CDR1 and CDR2: WNHNN and SYGVQD (reference sequence). The CDR3 runs to 15 residues. The V gene lost 0 bases and the J gene lost 1 base, with 9 bases spanning the gap.

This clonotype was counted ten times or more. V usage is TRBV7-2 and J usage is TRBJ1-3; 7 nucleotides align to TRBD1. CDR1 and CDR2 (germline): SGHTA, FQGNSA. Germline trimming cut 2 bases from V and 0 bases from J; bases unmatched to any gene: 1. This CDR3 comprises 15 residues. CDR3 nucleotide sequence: TGTGCCAGCAGCTTAAGGGACAGCTCTGGAAACACCATATATTTT. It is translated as CASSLRDSSGNTIYF.

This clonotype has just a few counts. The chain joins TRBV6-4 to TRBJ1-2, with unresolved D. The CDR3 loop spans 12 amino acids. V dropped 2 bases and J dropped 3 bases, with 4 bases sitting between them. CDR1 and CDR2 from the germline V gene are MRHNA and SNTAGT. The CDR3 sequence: CASSDSHYGYTF. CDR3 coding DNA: TGTGCCAGCAGTGACAGCCACTATGGCTACACCTTC.

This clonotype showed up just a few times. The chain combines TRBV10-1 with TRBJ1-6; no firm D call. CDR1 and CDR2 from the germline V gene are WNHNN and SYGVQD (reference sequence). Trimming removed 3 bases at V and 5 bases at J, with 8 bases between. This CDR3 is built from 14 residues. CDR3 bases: TGCGCCAGCAGTGAAGGCCCGAATAATTCACCCCTCCACTTT. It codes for CASSEGPNNSPLHF.

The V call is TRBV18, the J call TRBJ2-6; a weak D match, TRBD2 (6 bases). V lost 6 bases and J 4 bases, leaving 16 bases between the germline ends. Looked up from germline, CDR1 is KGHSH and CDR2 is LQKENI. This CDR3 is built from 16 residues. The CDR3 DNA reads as TGTGCCAGCTCCCCGGGCGGGACTGGCGGGGCCAACGTCCTGACTTTC. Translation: CASSPGGTGGANVLTF.

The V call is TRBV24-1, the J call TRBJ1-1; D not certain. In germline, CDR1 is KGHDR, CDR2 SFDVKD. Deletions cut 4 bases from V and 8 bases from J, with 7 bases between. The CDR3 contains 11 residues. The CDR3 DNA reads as TGTGCCACCAGTGAGCAGACAGAAGCTTTCTTT. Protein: CATSEQTEAFF.

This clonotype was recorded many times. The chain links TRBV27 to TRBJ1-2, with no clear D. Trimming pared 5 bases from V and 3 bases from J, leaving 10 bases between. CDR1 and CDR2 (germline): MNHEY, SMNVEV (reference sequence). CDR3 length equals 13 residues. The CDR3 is CASSRGRHYGYTF. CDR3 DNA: TGTGCCAGCAGTCGCGGACGGCACTATGGCTACACCTTC.

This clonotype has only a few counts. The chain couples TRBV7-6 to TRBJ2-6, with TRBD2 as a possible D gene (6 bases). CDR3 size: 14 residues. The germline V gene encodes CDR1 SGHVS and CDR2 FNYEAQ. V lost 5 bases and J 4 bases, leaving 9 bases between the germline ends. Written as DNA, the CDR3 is TGTGCCAGCAGCGGGGGAGGCGGGGCCAACGTCCTGACTTTC. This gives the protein CASSGGGGANVLTF. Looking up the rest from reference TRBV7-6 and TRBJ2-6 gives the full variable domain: GAGVSQSPRYKVTKRGQDVALRCDPISGHVSLYWYRQALGQGPEFLTYFNYEAQQDKSGLPNDRFSAERPEGSISTLTIQRTEQRDSAMYRCASSGGGGANVLTFGAGSRLTVL.

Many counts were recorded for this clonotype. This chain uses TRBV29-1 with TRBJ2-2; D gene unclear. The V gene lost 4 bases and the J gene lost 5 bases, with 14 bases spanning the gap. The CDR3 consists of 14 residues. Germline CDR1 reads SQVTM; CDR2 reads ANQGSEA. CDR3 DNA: TGCAGCGTTGGCAACCCTCTAGGGACCGGGGAGCTGTTTTTT. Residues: CSVGNPLGTGELFF.

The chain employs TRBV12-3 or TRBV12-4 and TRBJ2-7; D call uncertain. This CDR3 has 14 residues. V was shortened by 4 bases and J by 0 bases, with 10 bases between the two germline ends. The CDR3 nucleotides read TGTGCCAGCAGTTCGTCCCAAACCTCCTACGAGCAGTACTTC. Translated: CASSSSQTSYEQYF.

The CDR3 here is CADNTPAPGSGNQPQHF. In DNA, the CDR3 is TGTGCCGACAACACTCCGGCCCCAGGGAGCGGCAATCAGCCCCAGCATTTT. The chain employs TRBV28 and TRBJ1-5; maybe TRBD1 (5 bases). V lost 11 bases and J 2 bases, leaving 25 bases between the germline ends. The germline V gene encodes CDR1 MDHEN and CDR2 SYDVKM. This CDR3 comprises 17 residues.

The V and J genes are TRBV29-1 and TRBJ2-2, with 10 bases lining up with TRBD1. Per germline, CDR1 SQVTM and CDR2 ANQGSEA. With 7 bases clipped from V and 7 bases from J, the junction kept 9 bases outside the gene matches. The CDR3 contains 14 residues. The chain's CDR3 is CSAETGGAGGELFF. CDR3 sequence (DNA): TGCAGCGCGGAGACAGGGGGCGCAGGCGGGGAGCTGTTTTTT.

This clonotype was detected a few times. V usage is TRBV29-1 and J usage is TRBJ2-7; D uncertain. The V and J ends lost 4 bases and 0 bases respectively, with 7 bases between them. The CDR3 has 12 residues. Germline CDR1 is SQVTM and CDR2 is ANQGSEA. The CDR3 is CSVAVSSYEQYF. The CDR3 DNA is TGCAGCGTTGCGGTCAGCTCCTACGAGCAGTACTTC.

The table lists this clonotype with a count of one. DNA of the CDR3: TGTGCCAGCAGCCGTGTAGAAGGAAAACTGTTTTTT. Encoded protein: CASSRVEGKLFF. The chain is built from TRBV7-2 and TRBJ1-4, with D uncertain. Germline CDR1 and CDR2: SGHTA and FQGNSA. The CDR3 spans 12 residues. V lost 5 bases to trimming and J lost 10 bases, with 11 bases between them.

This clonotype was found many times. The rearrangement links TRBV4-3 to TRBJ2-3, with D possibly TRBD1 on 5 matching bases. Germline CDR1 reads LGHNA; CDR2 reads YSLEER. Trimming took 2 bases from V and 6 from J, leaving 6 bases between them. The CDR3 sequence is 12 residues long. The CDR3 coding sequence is TGCGCCAGCAGCCAAAACAGGGATACGCAGTATTTT. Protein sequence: CASSQNRDTQYF.

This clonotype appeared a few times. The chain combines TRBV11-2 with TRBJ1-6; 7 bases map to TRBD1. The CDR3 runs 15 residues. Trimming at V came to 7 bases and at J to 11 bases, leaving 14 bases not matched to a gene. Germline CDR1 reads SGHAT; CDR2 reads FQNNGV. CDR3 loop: CASNFGAEGATPLHF. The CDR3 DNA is TGTGCCAGCAATTTCGGCGCGGAGGGGGCAACACCCCTCCACTTT.

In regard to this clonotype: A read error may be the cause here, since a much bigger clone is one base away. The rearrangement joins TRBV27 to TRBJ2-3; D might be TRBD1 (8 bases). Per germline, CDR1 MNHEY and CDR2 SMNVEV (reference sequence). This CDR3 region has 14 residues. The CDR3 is CVSSGDRSRYTQYF. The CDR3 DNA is TGTGTCAGCAGCGGGGACAGGTCGAGGTATACGCAGTATTTT.

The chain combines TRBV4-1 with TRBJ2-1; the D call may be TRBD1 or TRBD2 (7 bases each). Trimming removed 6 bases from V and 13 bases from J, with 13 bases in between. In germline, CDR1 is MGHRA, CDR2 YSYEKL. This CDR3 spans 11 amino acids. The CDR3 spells CASRGGDRQFF. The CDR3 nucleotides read TGCGCCAGCAGGGGAGGGGACAGACAGTTCTTC.

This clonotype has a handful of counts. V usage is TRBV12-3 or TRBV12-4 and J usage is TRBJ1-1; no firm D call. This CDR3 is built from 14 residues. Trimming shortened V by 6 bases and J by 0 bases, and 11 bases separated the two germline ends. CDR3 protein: CASSSNQVNTEAFF. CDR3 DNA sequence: TGTGCCAGCAGCTCCAATCAAGTGAACACTGAAGCTTTCTTT.

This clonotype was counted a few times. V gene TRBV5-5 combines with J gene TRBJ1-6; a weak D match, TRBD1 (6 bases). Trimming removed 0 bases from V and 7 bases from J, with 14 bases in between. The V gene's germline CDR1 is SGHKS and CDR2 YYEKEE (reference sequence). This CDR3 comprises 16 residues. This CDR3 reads CASSLAGGARNSPLHF. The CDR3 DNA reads TGTGCCAGCAGCTTGGCTGGGGGGGCGCGGAATTCACCCCTCCACTTT.

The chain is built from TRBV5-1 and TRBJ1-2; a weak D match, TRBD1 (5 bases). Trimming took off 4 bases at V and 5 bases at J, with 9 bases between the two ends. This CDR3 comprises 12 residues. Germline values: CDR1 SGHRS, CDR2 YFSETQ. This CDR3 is CASSNRSYGYTF. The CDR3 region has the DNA TGCGCCAGCAGCAACAGGAGTTATGGCTACACCTTC.

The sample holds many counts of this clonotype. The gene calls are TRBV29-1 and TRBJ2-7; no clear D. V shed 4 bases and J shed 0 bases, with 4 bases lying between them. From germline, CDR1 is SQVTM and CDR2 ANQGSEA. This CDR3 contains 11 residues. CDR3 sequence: CSVGTSYEQYF. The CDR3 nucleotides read TGCAGCGTTGGGACCTCCTACGAGCAGTACTTC.

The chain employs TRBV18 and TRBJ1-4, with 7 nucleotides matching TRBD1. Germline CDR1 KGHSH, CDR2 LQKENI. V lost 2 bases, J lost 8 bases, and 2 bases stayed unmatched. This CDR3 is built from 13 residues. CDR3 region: CASSPTGDEKLFF. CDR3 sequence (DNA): TGTGCCAGCTCACCAACAGGGGACGAAAAACTGTTTTTT.

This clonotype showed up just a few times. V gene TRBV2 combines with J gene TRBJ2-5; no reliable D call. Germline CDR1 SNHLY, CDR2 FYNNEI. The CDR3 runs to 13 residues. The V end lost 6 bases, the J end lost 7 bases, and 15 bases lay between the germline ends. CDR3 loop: CASRPTSGVTQYF. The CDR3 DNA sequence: TGTGCCAGCAGACCAACTTCAGGTGTGACCCAGTACTTC.

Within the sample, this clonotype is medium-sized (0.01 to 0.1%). The CDR3 DNA is TGCGCCAGCAGTACCGCAGGTGGGACTGAAGCTTTCTTT. Its translation: CASSTAGGTEAFF. V and J are TRBV10-2 and TRBJ1-1, with D unresolved. CDR1 WSHSY and CDR2 SAAADI come from the germline V gene. The CDR3 consists of 13 residues. V gave up 5 bases and J gave up 5 bases, with 12 bases separating them.